The T cell receptor (beta chain) under discussion was sequenced for a study of shared clonotypes between healthy human individuals (dated by TCRdb to the early 2020s). A note on the overall study: The cohort included three men and a couple of women between 18 and 49 years of age. Blood TCR repertoires of four to six healthy adults were deeply sequenced to estimate repertoire size and the extent of clonotype sharing between individuals. To increase sequencing depth and limit assay-specific biases, TCR repertoire library preparation and sequencing were carried out by different laboratories using diverse techniques. Per donor, leukapheresis produced somewhere between about 0.94 and 10 billion PBMCs. Per donor, three plates each were used for CD4 naive and CD4 memory, two for CD8 naive, and one for CD8 memory. General study outcomes and caveats: Larger estimated clonotype richness was generally found for naive subsets than for memory subsets. Because the study included only a small number of donors, the genetic and exposure-history diversity represented was limited. About 5% of naive CD4, around 3.6% of naive CD8, approximately 2.2% of memory CD4, and 0.4% of memory CD8 clonotypes were shared across several donors. Clonotypes shared by all four sorted-subset donors showed higher generation probabilities than non-shared clonotypes. Sampling was restricted to blood, and TCR repertoires in tissue are likely to differ from TCR repertoires in blood. Pairwise subsampling indicated that sequencing depth was expected to affect the degree of clonotype sharing among donors. Rarefaction of sorted-subset datasets indicated incomplete sequencing despite the large sequencing depth.

Donors were healthy HIV-negative adults with no recently reported acute infections or vaccinations. Every donor was a Caucasian adult residing in Nashville, Tennessee, USA. Magnetic negative selection was used to enrich CD4+ T cells, after which naive cells were positively selected on CD45RA and the negative fraction became the memory subset. Blood was collected by leukapheresis, and PBMCs were isolated by Ficoll-Histopaque density gradient centrifugation and then cryopreserved in liquid nitrogen vapor phase. Analytical flow cytometry was used to check the purity and quantity of each magnetically sorted T cell population. From each sorted fraction, genomic DNA was isolated and quantified by UV absorbance on a Nanodrop 2000c. About this clone: Its antigen remains unidentified. The record has no base qualities; no much larger clone is one base away.

CDR1 and CDR2, looked up from the germline V gene, are KGHSH and LQKENI. The germline V end is reduced by 0 bases and the J end by 2 bases; junction bases left unmatched: 4. The CDR3, cysteine through phenylalanine, is 15 amino acids long. The retained sequence is limited to the CDR3, 45 bases, with the frame set at the first base. Using the deep immunoSEQ assay, multiplex PCR amplified TCR CDR3 regions from genomic DNA. For each cell subset, the extracted genomic DNA was distributed evenly across all wells of several immunoSEQ 96-well plates, and each plate served as one replicate. For sorted subsets, about 210 ng of genomic DNA, equivalent to 30,000 or so T cell genomes, went into each replicate PCR. Purified libraries were measured with a Qubit 3.0 fluorometer, size-checked on a Bioanalyzer 2100, and measured again with the KAPA Library Quantification kit. Every immunoSEQ 96-well plate was sequenced on a dedicated single-read 150-cycle Illumina NextSeq 550 flow cell. On the authors' methods: Because only junctional sequences without quality scores were contained in the immunoSEQ output, filtering matching that applied to full-length reads could not be performed. To assign V/J genes and CDR3, sequences were annotated against IMGT germline references using PyIR, a Python wrapper for IgBLAST v1.9. Reads with weak V/J assignments (E-value above 1e-6), missing CDR3, stop codons, out-of-frame junctions, or ambiguous translated residues were removed. A V3J clonotype was defined by an identical inferred V gene, J gene, and CDR3 amino acid sequence. The percentage overlap between two repertoires was calculated by dividing the number of shared unique clonotypes by the size of the smaller repertoire. Repertoire richness was assessed with RTK rarefaction, the Chao1 estimator, and Recon v2.1 estimates of unobserved clonotypes. OLGA was used to compute generation probabilities for all TCRbeta clonotypes that the gDNA method yielded from a few donors. TCRdb carries this immuneACCESS record with in-frame sequences only. Its versions omit some clonotypes, under half of them owing to an unresolved V gene in the studies checked, with the rest unexplained. That table is the source of V, J and clone size, and D and trimming were worked out from the DNA. The sample yields some 2,400,000 clones; 90% to 96% were counted once. Jointly, the top ten make up approximately 0.13% of the sample.

Here the chain combines TRBV18 and TRBJ2-7, with 7 middle bases fitting TRBD2. The source is a man aged 18 to 29 in good health. Input material: naive CD4+ T cells sorted from blood. The cell subset or site label here, explained by the study, means: CD45RA+ positively selected. Here the CDR3 is given as CASSPPSSGTYEQYF. The DNA sequence is given as TGTGCCAGCTCACCACCGTCTAGCGGCACCTACGAGCAGTACTTC.